This T cell receptor (beta chain) stems from a study of blood T cells in healthy people across ages. CDR1 is MNHNS, CDR2 SASEGT, per germline. The junction had 6 bases not matched to a gene; V was cut back by 11 bases and J by 7 bases. The CDR3 totals 13 residues. Together with a sample-barcoded 5' primer, a J-beta primer mix was included in a second PCR lasting about 7 to 11 cycles. Each CDR3 protein gets one entry after TCRdb re-called the 5' RACE reads with MiXCR. The data hold fewer than 750,000 distinct CDR3 sequences, with under 65% observed a single time. This TCR was sampled from a woman older than 75 in good health. The genes are TRBV6-1 and TRBJ1-6, with 9 nucleotides matching TRBD1. Sequencing was performed on blood. CDR3 nucleotides: TGTGCCGAAGGGGACAGGGCCAATTCACCCCTCCACTTT. Translating it yields CAEGDRANSPLHF.